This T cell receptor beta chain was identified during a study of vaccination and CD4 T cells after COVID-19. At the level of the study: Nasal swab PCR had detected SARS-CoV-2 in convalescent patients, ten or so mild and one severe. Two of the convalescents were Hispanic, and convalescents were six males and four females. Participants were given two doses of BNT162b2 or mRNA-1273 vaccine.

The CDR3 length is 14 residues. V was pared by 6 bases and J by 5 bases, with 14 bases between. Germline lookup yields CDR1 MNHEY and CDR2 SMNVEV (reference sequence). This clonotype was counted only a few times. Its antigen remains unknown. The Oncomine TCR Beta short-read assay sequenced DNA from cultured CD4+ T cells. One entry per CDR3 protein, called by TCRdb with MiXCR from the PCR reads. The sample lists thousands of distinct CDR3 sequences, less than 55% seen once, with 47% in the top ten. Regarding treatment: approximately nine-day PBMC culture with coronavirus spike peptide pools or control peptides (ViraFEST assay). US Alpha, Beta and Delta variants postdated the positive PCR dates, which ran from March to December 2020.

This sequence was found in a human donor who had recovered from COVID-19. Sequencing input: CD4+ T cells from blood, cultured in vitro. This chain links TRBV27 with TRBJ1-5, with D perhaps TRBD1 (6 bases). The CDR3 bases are TGTGCCAGCAGCACCCAGGGGAATTATCAGCCCCAGCATTTT. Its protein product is CASSTQGNYQPQHF.